Listed here are 5 T cell receptor beta chains from one sample, sequenced in a study of T cell clusters in autoimmune cytopenias. TRB amplification used 200 to 250 ng of peripheral blood genomic DNA. TRB was amplified by touch-down multiplex PCR, primer pools A and B combined. TCRdb reprocessed the multiplex PCR reads and stores each CDR3 protein as one record, lacking DNA. Listed are some 8,400 distinct CDR3 sequences; roughly 22% falls within the top ten. Material for sequencing was peripheral blood. These receptors were taken from a human donor with an autoimmune cytopenia or autoimmune hepatitis (not recorded which).

This sequence joins TRBV5-4 and TRBJ2-1; the D call of TRBD2 rests on TCRdb alone, since no DNA is present to check it. CDR3 size: 15 residues. Germline assignment: CDR1 SGHNT and CDR2 YYREEE (reference sequence). This CDR3 reads CASSLFPSGYNEQFF. Drawing the rest from reference TRBV5-4 and TRBJ2-1, the complete variable domain is ETGVTQSPTHLIKTRGQQVTLRCSSQSGHNTVSWYQQALGQGPQFIFQYYREEENGRGNFPPRFSGLQFPNYSSELNVNALELDDSALYLCASSLFPSGYNEQFFGPGTRLTVL.

This clonotype is medium-sized (0.01 to 0.1%) by frequency. The rearrangement links TRBV20-1 to TRBJ2-7; checking the TCRdb D call of TRBD2 is not possible without DNA. CDR1 is DFQATT and CDR2 is SNEGSKA in the germline V gene (reference sequence). The CDR3 is made up of 13 amino acids. CDR3: CSTAGGPAYEQYF.

This rearrangement joins TRBV7-9 to TRBJ2-1; TCRdb returns TRBD2, unconfirmable since there is no DNA. The CDR3 runs 16 residues. Germline V gene sequence: CDR1 SEHNR, CDR2 FQNEAQ (reference sequence). The CDR3 protein is CASSLTSGGSYNEQFF.

The chain links TRBV6-5 to TRBJ2-7; TCRdb picks TRBD2, but there is no DNA to check that call. Germline CDR1 is MNHEY and CDR2 is SVGAGI. The CDR3 totals 15 residues. This CDR3 reads CASRRAGASSYEQYF.

The J gene is TRBJ1-1, the V gene TRBV19; TCRdb indicates TRBD1, and absent DNA this call remains unverified. CDR3 length: 14 residues. The germline CDR1 and CDR2 sequences are LNHDA and SQIVND (reference sequence). The CDR3 reads CASSLGAANTEAFF.